The following is a T cell receptor (beta chain) sequence with its context. Its antigen is not yet known. No much larger clone exists at a distance of one base, and base qualities are not known. This record belongs to a study of OX40 agonist ivuxolimab in advanced cancers. Study-wide context: Ivuxolimab was a fully human IgG2 agonistic monoclonal antibody targeting the costimulatory receptor OX40 (CD134). Intravenous ivuxolimab was administered to patients every 2 weeks at six dose levels: 0.01, 0.1, 0.3, 1.5, 3 and 10 mg/kg. Of the 50 to 55 patients in dose escalation, some 19 had hepatocellular carcinoma, some 15 had melanoma, 9 had renal cell carcinoma and 9 had head and neck cancer. In the dose-escalation cohort, approximately 82% of patients were male, and the mean age was around 60 years with a range of 23 to 79. Prior anti-PD-1, anti-PD-L1 or anti-CTLA-4 therapy was permitted, and 40% to 50% of dose-escalation patients had received checkpoint inhibitors. Partial responses occurred in three dose-escalation patients, of whom one had hepatocellular carcinoma and two had cutaneous melanoma. Peripheral TCRbeta sequencing aimed to test whether ivuxolimab altered TCR sequence diversity and caused clonal T-cell expansion. The monotherapy dose-escalation portion (N of about 49 patients) of the phase I ivuxolimab trial is reported in the paper.

General study outcomes and caveats: On average, CD8+ T cells showed more expanded clones than CD4+ T cells after ivuxolimab. Low levels of normalized T-cell clonal expansion were also shown by some nonresponding patients. Clonal expansion of both CD4+ and CD8+ blood T cells was observed from baseline to week 6 at doses 0.1 to 3.0 mg/kg. The antigen specificity of the peripheral T cells that underwent clonal expansion was not determined. In the 0.1-3.0 mg/kg groups, partial responders were among the patients with the lowest normalized peripheral clonal expansion, particularly in CD8+ T cells.

The trial excluded patients who had a history of autoimmune disease or who were on systemic immunosuppression. Peripheral blood for TCR sequencing was drawn from every dose cohort at baseline, at cycle 4 day 1 and at cycle 7 day 1. The samples were taken from a phase I, first-in-human, multicenter, open-label dose-escalation trial of ivuxolimab. Adults with locally advanced or metastatic head and neck squamous cell, hepatocellular, melanoma or renal cell carcinoma were enrolled in the trial. Before TCR sequencing, CD4+ T cells and CD8+ T cells from peripheral blood were sorted into separate populations. The germline V gene specifies SNHLY as CDR1 and FYNNEI as CDR2. From cysteine to phenylalanine, the CDR3 is 13 amino acids long. The entry retains the CDR3 DNA only, 39 bases that are in frame from base 1. The junction shows trimming of 7 bases on V and 3 bases on J, plus 10 bases between the germline ends.

To sequence the TCRbeta CDR3 region, genomic DNA was isolated from the sorted cells. The immunoSEQ Assay was used for sequencing of TCRbeta CDR3 regions. TCRdb carries this immuneACCESS record with in-frame sequences only. Its versions omit some clonotypes, under half of them owing to an unresolved V gene in the studies checked, with the rest unexplained. In this sample the table shows some 81,000 clones, over 75% of which occur a single time. Roughly 0.66% of the sample is held by the ten biggest clonotypes. This TCR derives from an adult with an advanced solid tumor such as melanoma, head and neck, liver or kidney cancer. The V and J genes are TRBV2 and TRBJ1-5; the D gene is possibly TRBD1, with 6 bases matching. This specimen was CD4+ or CD8+ T cells sorted from blood, taken in a trial of the OX40 agonist ivuxolimab. This receptor has the CDR3 CASKGDNNQPQHF. Read as DNA, the sequence is TGTGCCAGCAAGGGGGATAACAATCAGCCCCAGCATTTT.